A selection of T cell receptor beta chains follows, all from one sample in a study of blood T cell repertoires in COVID-19. Sequencing used immunoSEQ multiplex PCR; TCRdb keeps in-frame clones, though not all of them. This table holds fewer than 200,000 clones, approximately 80% found once. Sequencing was carried out using peripheral blood. These receptors were collected from a human donor in a cohort sampled during active COVID-19. CDR3s include the opening cysteine and the closing phenylalanine or tryptophan. Fields, in order: clone size, V gene, J gene, D gene, CDR3 protein, CDR3 DNA. D genes are given only for firm matches. Expanded clones are given a class, and other clones once, few, many or no size at all.

size: -
V: TRBV6-5
J: TRBJ2-7
D: -
CDR3: CASVLLALSSYEQYF
DNA: TGTGCCAGCGTTTTATTGGCCTTAAGCTCCTACGAGCAGTACTTC

size: -
V: TRBV11-1
J: TRBJ1-1
D: TRBD1
CDR3: CASSTDRENTEAFF
DNA: TGTGCCAGCAGCACAGACAGGGAAAACACTGAAGCTTTCTTT

size: -
V: TRBV9
J: TRBJ1-5
D: -
CDR3: CASSEQGPISNQPQHF
DNA: TGTGCCAGCAGCGAGCAGGGTCCGATTAGCAATCAGCCCCAGCATTTT

size: -
V: TRBV5-4
J: TRBJ2-3
D: -
CDR3: CASSFRTGTDTQYF
DNA: TGTGCCAGCAGCTTCCGGACAGGCACAGATACGCAGTATTTT

size: -
V: TRBV7-2
J: TRBJ2-1
D: -
CDR3: CASSLVGGGASSYNEQFF
DNA: TGTGCCAGCAGCTTAGTGGGCGGGGGCGCAAGCTCCTACAATGAGCAGTTCTTC

size: -
V: TRBV19
J: TRBJ1-1
D: TRBD1
CDR3: CASSIEQGAIEF
DNA: TGTGCCAGTAGTATAGAACAGGGGGCAATCGAGTTT

size: -
V: TRBV6-6
J: TRBJ2-7
D: TRBD1
CDR3: CASRPTDRASSYEQYF
DNA: TGTGCCAGCAGACCAACGGACAGGGCCTCTTCCTACGAGCAGTACTTC

size: once
V: TRBV7-7
J: TRBJ1-1
D: -
CDR3: CASSLERNTEAFF
DNA: TGTGCCAGCAGCTTGGAGCGGAACACTGAAGCTTTCTTT

size: -
V: TRBV10-3
J: TRBJ2-7
D: TRBD2
CDR3: CAISATGGQGYEQYF
DNA: TGTGCCATCAGTGCAACGGGAGGCCAAGGCTACGAGCAGTACTTC

size: -
V: TRBV7-3
J: TRBJ1-4
D: TRBD1
CDR3: CASSSPWDSSCFALNEKLFF
DNA: TGTGCCAGCAGCTCACCCTGGGACAGCTCGTGTTTCGCCCTTAATGAAAAACTGTTTTTT

size: -
V: TRBV6-5
J: TRBJ1-2
D: -
CDR3: CASSYSEGDYGYTF
DNA: TGTGCCAGCAGTTACAGCGAGGGAGACTATGGCTACACCTTC

size: -
V: TRBV7-9
J: TRBJ2-5
D: TRBD2
CDR3: CASSPPGTRAEGTQYF
DNA: TGTGCCAGCAGCCCACCCGGGACTAGAGCGGAGGGGACCCAGTACTTC

size: -
V: TRBV6-5
J: TRBJ2-7
D: -
CDR3: CASSYSEGAGSYEQYF
DNA: TGTGCCAGCAGTTACTCGGAGGGCGCGGGCTCCTACGAGCAGTACTTC

size: once
V: TRBV3-1/TRBV3-2
J: TRBJ2-1
D: -
CDR3: CASSQVRDEQFF
DNA: TGTGCCAGCAGCCAAGTTCGGGATGAGCAGTTCTTC

size: -
V: TRBV29-1
J: TRBJ2-7
D: TRBD1
CDR3: CSVTGQGLSHEQYF
DNA: TGCAGCGTGACCGGACAGGGGCTTTCCCACGAGCAGTACTTC

size: -
V: TRBV7-2
J: TRBJ2-7
D: -
CDR3: CASSLGRSYEQYF
DNA: TGTGCCAGCAGCTTAGGGCGGTCCTACGAGCAGTACTTC

size: -
V: TRBV18
J: TRBJ2-1
D: TRBD2
CDR3: CASSLPGRDSYNEQFF
DNA: TGTGCCAGCTCACTTCCGGGGAGGGACTCCTACAATGAGCAGTTCTTC

size: -
V: TRBV11-2
J: TRBJ2-5
D: TRBD1
CDR3: CASSLLGTDQETQYF
DNA: TGTGCCAGCAGCTTGCTCGGGACAGACCAAGAGACCCAGTACTTC

size: -
V: TRBV11-2
J: TRBJ1-4
D: -
CDR3: CASSLRGQSNEKLFF
DNA: TGTGCCAGCAGCCTTCGAGGACAGTCTAATGAAAAACTGTTTTTT

size: -
V: TRBV12-5
J: TRBJ2-4
D: TRBD1
CDR3: CASGLAVDRLAKNIQYF
DNA: TGTGCTAGTGGTTTGGCTGTGGACAGGCTAGCCAAAAACATTCAGTACTTC

size: few
V: TRBV6-1
J: TRBJ2-2
D: TRBD2
CDR3: CASSDPGLVPGELFF
DNA: TGTGCCAGCAGTGATCCGGGACTAGTACCCGGGGAGCTGTTTTTT

size: -
V: TRBV5-1
J: TRBJ1-6
D: TRBD1
CDR3: CASSYDREHSPLHF
DNA: TGCGCCAGCAGCTACGACAGGGAGCATTCACCCCTCCACTTT

size: -
V: TRBV5-1
J: TRBJ1-2
D: -
CDR3: CASSITTGTNYGYTF
DNA: TGCGCCAGCAGCATTACGACAGGAACTAACTATGGCTACACCTTC

size: -
V: TRBV18
J: TRBJ1-1
D: TRBD1
CDR3: CASSPLDRGVTEAFF
DNA: TGTGCCAGCTCACCCTTGGACAGGGGCGTCACTGAAGCTTTCTTT

size: -
V: TRBV28
J: TRBJ2-7
D: TRBD2
CDR3: CASTPGGGGYEQYF
DNA: TGTGCCAGTACCCCGGGCGGGGGGGGCTACGAGCAGTACTTC

size: -
V: TRBV4-1
J: TRBJ1-1
D: TRBD1
CDR3: CASSPRVGRGFAEAFF
DNA: TGCGCCAGCAGCCCTCGTGTGGGCAGGGGGTTCGCTGAAGCTTTCTTT

size: -
V: TRBV9
J: TRBJ2-2
D: TRBD1
CDR3: CASRRGQGGTGELFF
DNA: TGTGCCAGCAGGAGGGGACAGGGTGGCACCGGGGAGCTGTTTTTT

size: -
V: TRBV3-1/TRBV3-2
J: TRBJ1-1
D: -
CDR3: CASSQQENTEAFF
DNA: TGTGCCAGCAGCCAACAGGAGAACACTGAAGCTTTCTTT